The clone carrying this T cell receptor (beta chain) was detected only a few times. Trimming cost V 5 bases and J 0 bases, with 14 bases left between them. Germline V gene lookup returns CDR1 SEHNR and CDR2 FQNEAQ (reference sequence). CDR3 length: 16 residues. Per the original methods: Cell counts per sample came from amplifying reference gene primers. The data were produced by immunoSEQ multiplex PCR, yet TCRdb's version contains in-frame clones alone and is incomplete. The DNA gave D and trimming, while V, J and clone size come from that table. The sample yields some 270,000 clones, 70% to 90% seen once. This sample is part of a study of blood T cell repertoires in COVID-19. About the research overall: Both acute and convalescent COVID-19 samples were obtained from the United States, Italy and Spain. Sources were T cells, B-cell-depleted T cells, or PBMCs; the material itself was cDNA or gDNA.

Source material: peripheral blood. This TCR was sampled from a woman in her 70s with acute or convalescent COVID-19. J is TRBJ1-3 and V is TRBV7-9; D is uncertain. The CDR3 here is CASSNSPRRSGNTIYF. The CDR3 nucleotides read TGTGCCAGCAGCAACTCCCCCAGGCGCTCTGGAAACACCATATATTTT.